This T cell receptor (beta chain) was captured by sequencing in a study of blood T cells in healthy people across ages. Donors were systemically healthy Caucasian individuals from Russia aged about 6 to 95 years. Study-wide results and caveats: Per million T cells, TCR beta diversity dropped roughly linearly as age increased.

Primed by a sample-barcoded 5' primer and a J-beta primer mix, a second PCR proceeded for about 6 to 12 cycles. TCRdb fed the 5' RACE reads into MiXCR, producing one record per CDR3 protein. The sample lists about 930,000 distinct CDR3 sequences, under 35% occurring once. In its sample, this clonotype was seen many times. The antigen remains undetermined. The same sample was also used in a study of T cells of mothers and their children. That report notes: The study recruited three healthy Caucasian mothers and their six children as donors. Unrelated pairs and related pairs have their TCR recombination output shaped similarly by thymic selection.

Sequencing was done on a sample of blood. This clonotype originated in a woman between 35 and 50 years old in good health.

For the CDR3, the DNA is TGCGCCAGCAGCTTGGAGGAGCGGAGCTCCTACGAGCAGTACTTC. This encodes CASSLEERSSYEQYF. The rearrangement links TRBV5-1 to TRBJ2-7; D is possibly TRBD2 (5 bases). The CDR3 consists of 15 residues. The germline gives CDR1 SGHRS, CDR2 YFSETQ. Trimming took 0 bases from V and 0 from J, leaving 10 bases between them.